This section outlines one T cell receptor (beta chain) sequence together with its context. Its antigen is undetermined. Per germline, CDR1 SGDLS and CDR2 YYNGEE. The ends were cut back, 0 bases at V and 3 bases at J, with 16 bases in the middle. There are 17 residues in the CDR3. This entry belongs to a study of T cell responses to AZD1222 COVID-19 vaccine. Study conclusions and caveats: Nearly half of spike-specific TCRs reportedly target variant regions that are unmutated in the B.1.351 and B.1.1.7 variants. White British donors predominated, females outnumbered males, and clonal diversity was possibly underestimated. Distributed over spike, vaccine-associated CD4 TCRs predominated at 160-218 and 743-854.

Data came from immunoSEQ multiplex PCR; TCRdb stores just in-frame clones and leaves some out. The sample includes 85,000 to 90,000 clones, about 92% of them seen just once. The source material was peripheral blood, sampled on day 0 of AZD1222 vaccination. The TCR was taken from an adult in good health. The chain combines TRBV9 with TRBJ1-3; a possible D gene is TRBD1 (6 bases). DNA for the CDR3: TGTGCCAGCAGCGTAGGGGGGCTCGGGGGTCTTGGAAACACCATATATTTT. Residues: CASSVGGLGGLGNTIYF.